What follows is one TCR beta chain and its context. Antigen: not known. Deletions cut 6 bases from V and 6 bases from J, with 18 bases between. Per the germline V gene, CDR1 is MNHEY and CDR2 is SVGAGI. The CDR3 consists of 14 residues. The sample is drawn from a study of CD8 T cells in Susac syndrome. Turning to the study itself: At blood draw, Susac syndrome patients were therapy-naive, on corticosteroids, or on intravenous immunoglobulin alone.

With random hexamers, 0.5 to 1 ug RNA was reverse transcribed. From the immunoSEQ multiplex PCR reads, TCRdb called clonotypes with MiXCR, one entry per CDR3 protein. The sample comprises about 210,000 distinct CDR3 sequences, less than 95% of which are singletons, and around 0.15% rests with the top ten. General observations from the study: The authors found no clonal expansion in Susac syndrome CD4+ T cell repertoires. The study recognized that its TCR sequencing and HLA analysis covered a relatively small number of individuals.

The sample taken for sequencing was CD4+ T cells from PBMCs. This clonotype was obtained from a human donor with Susac syndrome. The chain links TRBV6-5 to TRBJ2-7; D might be TRBD1 or TRBD2, each matching 6 bases. The CDR3 DNA reads as TGTGCCAGCAGCACAACTAGCTGGGGGGCCGAGCAGTACTTC. Residues: CASSTTSWGAEQYF.